This TCR beta chain comes out of a study of identical twins. Study-level results: Low generation-probability sequences were in excess among twin-shared out-of-frame alpha sequences. Memory repertoires lacked the insertion deficit that abundant cord blood beta clonotypes showed.

CDR3 length: 13 residues. Trimming shortened V by 5 bases and J by 3 bases, and 7 bases separated the two germline ends. The donor group consisted entirely of healthy Caucasians. Each CDR3 protein gets one entry after TCRdb re-called the 5' RACE reads with MiXCR. The sample records just under 650,000 distinct CDR3 sequences, 7.1% being singletons. This clonotype has ten or more counts. Antigen: not known. These same data were also listed under a study on yellow fever vaccine responses in identical twins.

This chain connects TRBV12-3 or TRBV12-4 to TRBJ2-2; D is unresolved. The receptor was derived from a young woman in good health. The sample comprised PBMCs. In DNA form, the CDR3 reads TGTGCCAGCAGTCCCCCTTACACCGGGGAGCTGTTTTTT. As protein: CASSPPYTGELFF.